This T cell receptor beta chain was identified during a study of blood T cell repertoires in COVID-19. About the research overall: Specimens from acute and convalescent COVID-19 originated in the United States, Italy and Spain.

TCRdb keeps only in-frame clones here, not all; method: immunoSEQ multiplex PCR. This sample has 150,000 to 200,000 clones; more than 85% occur once, and the top ten carry 0.45% to 0.65%. CDR1 LGHNA and CDR2 YSLEER come from the germline V gene. The V and J ends lost 1 base and 0 bases respectively, with 9 bases between them. CDR3 length equals 15 residues. The chain employs TRBV4-3 and TRBJ1-1, with a weak D call TRBD1 (5 bases). The sample consisted of peripheral blood. The receptor's source is a man in his fifties or sixties with acute or convalescent COVID-19. The CDR3 DNA reads as TGCGCCAGCAGCCAAGGAAGGGGCATGAACACTGAAGCTTTCTTT. It is translated as CASSQGRGMNTEAFF.